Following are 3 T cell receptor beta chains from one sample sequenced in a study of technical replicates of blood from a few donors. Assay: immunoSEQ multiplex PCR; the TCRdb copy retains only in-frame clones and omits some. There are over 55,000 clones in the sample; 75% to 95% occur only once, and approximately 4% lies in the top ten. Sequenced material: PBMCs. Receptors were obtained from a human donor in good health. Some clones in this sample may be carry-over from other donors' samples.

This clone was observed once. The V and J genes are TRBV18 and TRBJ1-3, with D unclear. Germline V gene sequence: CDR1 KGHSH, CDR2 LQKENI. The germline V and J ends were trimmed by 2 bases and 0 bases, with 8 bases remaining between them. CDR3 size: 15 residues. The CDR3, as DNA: TGTGCCAGCTCACCAGTCCCGGGCTCTGGAAACACCATATATTTT. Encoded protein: CASSPVPGSGNTIYF.

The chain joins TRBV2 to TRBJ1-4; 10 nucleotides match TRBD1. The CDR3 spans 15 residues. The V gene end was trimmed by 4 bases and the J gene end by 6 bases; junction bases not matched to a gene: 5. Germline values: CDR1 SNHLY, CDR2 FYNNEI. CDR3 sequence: CASSGRDRGDEKLFF. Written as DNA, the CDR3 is TGTGCCAGCAGTGGCCGGGACAGGGGAGATGAAAAACTGTTTTTT. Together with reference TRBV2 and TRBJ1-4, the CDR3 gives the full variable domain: EPEVTQTPSHQVTQMGQEVILRCVPISNHLYFYWYRQILGQKVEFLVSFYNNEISEKSEIFDDQFSVERPDGSNFTLKIRSTKLEDSAMYFCASSGRDRGDEKLFFGSGTQLSVL.

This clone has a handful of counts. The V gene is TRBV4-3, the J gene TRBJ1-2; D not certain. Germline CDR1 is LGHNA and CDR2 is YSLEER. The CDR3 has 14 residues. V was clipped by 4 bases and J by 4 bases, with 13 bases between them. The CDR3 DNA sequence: TGCGCCAGCAGCCCCTTGGGGAGGGCCTATGGCTACACCTTC. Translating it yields CASSPLGRAYGYTF.